This T cell receptor beta chain was sequenced for a study of T cells in Graves' hyperthyroidism and ophthalmopathy. Study in general: Blood from the periphery was taken at initial diagnosis, before any treatment. General study findings and limits: Most thyroid clonotypes that were expanded above 0.001 also turned up in blood.

V lost 0 bases and J 4 bases, leaving 9 bases between the germline ends. The CDR3 totals 13 residues. Looked up from germline, CDR1 is GTSNPN and CDR2 is SVGIG (reference sequence). For this clonotype: What it binds is unknown. Likely a read error: the CDR3 ends without its conserved phenylalanine or tryptophan.

Thyroid ultrasound and orbital computed tomography, with clinical symptoms and serum thyroxine and TRAb, informed diagnoses. Source material for PBMCs was more than 9.5 ml fresh peripheral blood. TCR beta CDR3 sequences were amplified from RNA transcripts. First-round RT-PCR targeting the TCR CDR3 was performed with the HTBI primer set. TCRdb processed the multiplex PCR reads anew with MiXCR; each CDR3 protein has one entry. Of roughly 500,000 distinct CDR3 sequences in the sample, 15% to 20% are singletons; the top ten hold 25% to 30%. V is TRBV30 and J is TRBJ1-1, with D possibly being TRBD1 (5 bases). The sequenced sample was blood. This receptor was obtained from a young woman with Graves' ophthalmopathy. CDR3 region: CAWSVGGGTEAFL. The CDR3 bases are TGTGCCTGGAGTGTCGGGGGGGGCACTGAAGCTTTCCTT.